This T cell receptor (beta chain) was found in a study of blood T cell repertoires in COVID-19. Measured with immunoSEQ multiplex PCR; TCRdb has only the in-frame clones, and not every one. This table has roughly 460,000 clones, 85% to 90% appearing once. The V end was cut by 7 bases, the J end by 6 bases, with 10 bases between. Germline V CDR1 and CDR2: SGHKS, YYEKEE (reference sequence). The CDR3 spans 11 residues. Material: peripheral blood. The chain uses TRBV5-5 and TRBJ1-1; the D gene is possibly TRBD1 (5 bases). The receptor was derived from a man between 18 and 29 years old with COVID-19, enrolled during active disease. In nucleotides, the CDR3 is TGTGCCAGCGAGACAGTCGCTGAAGCTTTCTTT. This sequence encodes CASETVAEAFF.